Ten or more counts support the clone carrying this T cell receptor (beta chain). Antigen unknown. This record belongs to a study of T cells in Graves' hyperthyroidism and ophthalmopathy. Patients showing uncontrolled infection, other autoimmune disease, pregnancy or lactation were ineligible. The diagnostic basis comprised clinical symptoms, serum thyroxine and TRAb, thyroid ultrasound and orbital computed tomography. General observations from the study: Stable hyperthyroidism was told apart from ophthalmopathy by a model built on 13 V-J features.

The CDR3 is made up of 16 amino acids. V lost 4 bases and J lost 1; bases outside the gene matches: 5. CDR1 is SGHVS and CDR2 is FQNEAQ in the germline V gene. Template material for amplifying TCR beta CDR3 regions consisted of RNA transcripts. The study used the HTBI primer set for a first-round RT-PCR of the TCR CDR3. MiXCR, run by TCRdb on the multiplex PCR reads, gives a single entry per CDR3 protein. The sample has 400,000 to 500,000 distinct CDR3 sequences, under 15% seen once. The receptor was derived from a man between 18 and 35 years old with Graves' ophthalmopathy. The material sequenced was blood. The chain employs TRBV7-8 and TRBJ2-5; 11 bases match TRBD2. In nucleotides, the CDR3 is TGTGCCAGCAGCTCTGGGACTAGCGGAGCCCAAGAGACCCAGTACTTC. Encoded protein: CASSSGTSGAQETQYF.